Given below is one T cell receptor (beta chain) in context. The sample holds one count of this clonotype. What antigen it recognizes has not been identified. The junction differs from germline at one of its ends, possibly a read error. Preparation of the library involved PCR. Sequencer: Illumina HiSeq 2500. TCR libraries were prepared with molecular barcoding, using unique molecular identifiers to normalize TCRbeta repertoire quantification. TCRdb passed the public sequencing reads through fastp at Q25 and MiXCR, retaining productive beta sequences. Rows with a matching CDR3 protein are joined into one entry that keeps the most common DNA and genes. Within this sample are hundreds of thousands of distinct CDR3 sequences, with 18% of them counted one time only. About 3.1% of the sample is taken by the ten largest. These data belong to a study of T-cell reconstitution after alpha-beta-depleted transplantation in children (TCRdb year 2016). With respect to the entire study: T-cell immune reconstitution after TCRalphabeta/CD19-depleted allogeneic hematopoietic cell transplantation in children was quantitatively tracked in the study by means of TCR repertoire profiling.

From its cysteine to its phenylalanine, the CDR3 spans 16 amino acids. The CDR3 DNA has 48 bases and is translated from base 1. From the germline V gene (reference sequence), CDR1 is DFQATT and CDR2 is SNEGSKA. The source was PBMCs from the stem cell graft donor, collected from the stem cell graft. The rearranged chain carries TRBV20-1 and TRBJ2-2; 7 of the junction bases match TRBD1. This clonotype was obtained from a human donor who donated a stem cell graft to a child with acute lymphoblastic leukemia. The DNA sequence follows: TGCAGTGCAAGAGCGACAAGGGGGCCCGACACCGGGGAGCCGTTTTTT. Protein translation: CSARATRGPDTGEPFF.